The T cell receptor beta chain under discussion was sequenced for a study of siplizumab effects on memory and regulatory T cells (dated by TCRdb to the late 2010s). Regarding the study in general: The study examined how the anti-CD2 antibody siplizumab affects alloreactive T-cell subsets in allogeneic mixed lymphocyte reactions built from human PBMCs. Summary of the overall study and its limitations: The cumulative frequency of alloreactive sequences that could be traced back to unstimulated CD4+ memory T cells was significantly reduced by siplizumab. Because sequences below about 10^-5 frequency were poorly captured, only a minor fraction of alloreactive clones could be mapped to unstimulated subsets. Compared with memory T cells, unstimulated naive T cells appeared more diverse, and naive cells seemed to make a substantial contribution to the alloresponse. For roughly 75-95% of proliferating CD4+ or CD8+ clones, no naive or memory phenotype could be assigned. Among mappable alloreactive CD4+ clones, the Treg-derived fraction averaged about 75% with siplizumab versus 25% to 30% in control reactions. No functional confirmation was obtained for the suppressive function of proliferating Tregs from siplizumab cultures.

TCRbeta CDR3 sequencing was performed on sorted unstimulated T cells and on proliferating T cells recovered from mixed lymphocyte reactions. Fresh whole blood from some ten HLA-typed healthy donors was used as the source from which PBMCs were isolated. To map where alloreactive clones came from, CD4+ non-regulatory T cells in the unstimulated state were FACS-sorted. Library preparation employed the immunoSEQ multiplex PCR assay. Each sample had some 94,000 TCR templates assayed by the deep sequencing platform. Genomic DNA extracted from sorted T cells was used for TCRbeta CDR3 sequencing. The paper's processing steps were these. The R programming language was used for clonal analysis of TCRbeta CDR3 data. Comparing unstimulated samples against CFSE-low samples taken after the reaction was how alloreactive CD4+ and CD8+ clones were defined. Regulatory or non-regulatory origin of alloreactive CD4+ clones was assigned by matching sequences to the sorted unstimulated Treg and non-Treg repertoires. TCRdb's version of the immuneACCESS table is confined to in-frame rearrangements and falls short of the full clone set. An unresolved V gene accounts for under half of the shortfall where checked; the remainder is of unknown origin. V and J calls plus clone size are reproduced from that table; the DNA served to infer D and trimming. The sample records 100,000 or so clones, around 94% of which are singletons. The ten top clones hold 1% to 1.5% of the sample.

In the case of this clone: The specificity of this receptor is unknown. Within one base of it there is no much larger clone, and no base qualities were kept.

The sequencing sample was made of non-Treg CD4+ T cells sorted from blood. The cell subset or site label corresponds to: FACS-sorted unstimulated CD4+ non-regulatory T cells. The clonotype was recovered from a human donor in good health.

The sequence in DNA is TGTGCCAGCAGCTTCGACTCCGAGAGCTCCTACGAGCAGTACTTC. This encodes CASSFDSESSYEQYF. The sequence links TRBV11-3 to TRBJ2-7, with the D gene uncertain. The CDR3 covers 15 residues, taking in both the cysteine and the phenylalanine. Only CDR3 DNA is held: 45 bases, read in frame from base 1. The germline V gene encodes CDR1 SGHNT and CDR2 YENEEA. V is shortened by 3 bases, J by 0 bases, and the region joining them spans 12 bases.